The 4 T cell receptor beta chains reported below all come from one sample, sequenced in a study of human T cells and chemical hapten exposure. Regarding time point: patch test 1, 2 weeks after DPC sensitization. Treatment given: therapeutic diphenylcyclopropenone sensitization with weekly scalp DPC. One entry per CDR3 protein, called by TCRdb with MiXCR from the RACE reads. The sample holds fewer than 400,000 distinct CDR3 sequences, approximately 6.3% seen once. This specimen was whole blood, taken in connection with sensitization to the hapten diphenylcyclopropenone (DPC). The receptors come from a woman under 30 with alopecia areata. Some clones in this sample may be carry-over from other donors' samples.

This clonotype has at least ten counts. The V gene is TRBV9, the J gene TRBJ2-3; TRBD1 agrees at 8 bases. This CDR3 is built from 14 residues. Trimming at V came to 0 bases and at J to 4 bases, leaving 1 base not matched to a gene. CDR1 is SGDLS and CDR2 is YYNGEE in the germline V gene. CDR3 sequence: CASSVEQGADTQYF. DNA of the CDR3: TGTGCCAGCAGCGTAGAACAGGGGGCAGATACGCAGTATTTT. Combining the CDR3 with reference TRBV9 and TRBJ2-3 gives the whole variable domain DSGVTQTPKHLITATGQRVTLRCSPRSGDLSVYWYQQSLDQGLQFLIQYYNGEERAKGNILERFSAQQFPDLHSELNLSSLELGDSALYFCASSVEQGADTQYFGPGTRLTVL.

This chain joins TRBV11-2 and TRBJ2-1, with D perhaps given as TRBD1 or TRBD2 (5 bases each). Germline V gene lookup returns CDR1 SGHAT and CDR2 FQNNGV. This CDR3 region has 15 residues. Trimming took 5 bases from V and 0 from J, leaving 11 bases between them. The DNA of the CDR3 is TGTGCCAGCAGCCCAGAGGGGAGCTCCTACAATGAGCAGTTCTTC. Residues: CASSPEGSSYNEQFF.

This clonotype was observed a handful of times. The chain couples TRBV5-1 to TRBJ1-1; D not certain. V was clipped by 1 base and J by 0 bases, with 7 bases between them. Germline V CDR1 and CDR2: SGHRS, YFSETQ. The CDR3 has 14 residues. For the CDR3, the DNA is TGCGCCAGCAGCTTGAGCGACCTGAACACTGAAGCTTTCTTT. This sequence encodes CASSLSDLNTEAFF.

This clonotype was counted only a few times. The chain combines TRBV12-3 or TRBV12-4 with TRBJ1-3; D gene ambiguous. The CDR3 sequence is 13 residues long. The DNA of the CDR3 is TGTGCAATTGCCCGGGGCTCTGGAAACACCATATATTTT. Translated: CAIARGSGNTIYF.